What follows is one TCR beta chain and its context. Its target is unknown. Each participant with HIV received care in the United States. This sample is part of a study of long-term antiretroviral therapy in people with HIV. V lost 2 bases and J 5 bases, leaving 0 bases between the germline ends. Germline V lookup: CDR1 MDHEN, CDR2 SYDVKM. The CDR3 has 11 residues. At survey level, the immunoSEQ assay was run in its v3.0 version. The assay was immunoSEQ multiplex PCR, and TCRdb's table has in-frame clones only and misses some. This table holds some 17,000 clones, about 86% found once. Study-level results: HIV repertoires covered narrower CDR3 length ranges than controls did. Across all time points, the repertoire was dominated by clones that expanded before ART.

The V and J genes are TRBV28 and TRBJ2-2; D gene ambiguous. Material: unsorted PBMCs, obtained 0.3 years before starting antiretroviral therapy. This sequence originates from a man aged 50-59 years with HIV. CDR3: CASSLTGELFF. CDR3 nucleotides: TGTGCCAGCAGTTTAACCGGGGAGCTGTTTTTT. The variable domain in full, with the rest retrieved from reference TRBV28 and TRBJ2-2, is DVKVTQSSRYLVKRTGEKVFLECVQDMDHENMFWYRQDPGLGLRLIYFSYDVKMKEKGDIPEGYSVSREKKERFSLILESASTNQTSMYLCASSLTGELFFGEGSRLTVL.